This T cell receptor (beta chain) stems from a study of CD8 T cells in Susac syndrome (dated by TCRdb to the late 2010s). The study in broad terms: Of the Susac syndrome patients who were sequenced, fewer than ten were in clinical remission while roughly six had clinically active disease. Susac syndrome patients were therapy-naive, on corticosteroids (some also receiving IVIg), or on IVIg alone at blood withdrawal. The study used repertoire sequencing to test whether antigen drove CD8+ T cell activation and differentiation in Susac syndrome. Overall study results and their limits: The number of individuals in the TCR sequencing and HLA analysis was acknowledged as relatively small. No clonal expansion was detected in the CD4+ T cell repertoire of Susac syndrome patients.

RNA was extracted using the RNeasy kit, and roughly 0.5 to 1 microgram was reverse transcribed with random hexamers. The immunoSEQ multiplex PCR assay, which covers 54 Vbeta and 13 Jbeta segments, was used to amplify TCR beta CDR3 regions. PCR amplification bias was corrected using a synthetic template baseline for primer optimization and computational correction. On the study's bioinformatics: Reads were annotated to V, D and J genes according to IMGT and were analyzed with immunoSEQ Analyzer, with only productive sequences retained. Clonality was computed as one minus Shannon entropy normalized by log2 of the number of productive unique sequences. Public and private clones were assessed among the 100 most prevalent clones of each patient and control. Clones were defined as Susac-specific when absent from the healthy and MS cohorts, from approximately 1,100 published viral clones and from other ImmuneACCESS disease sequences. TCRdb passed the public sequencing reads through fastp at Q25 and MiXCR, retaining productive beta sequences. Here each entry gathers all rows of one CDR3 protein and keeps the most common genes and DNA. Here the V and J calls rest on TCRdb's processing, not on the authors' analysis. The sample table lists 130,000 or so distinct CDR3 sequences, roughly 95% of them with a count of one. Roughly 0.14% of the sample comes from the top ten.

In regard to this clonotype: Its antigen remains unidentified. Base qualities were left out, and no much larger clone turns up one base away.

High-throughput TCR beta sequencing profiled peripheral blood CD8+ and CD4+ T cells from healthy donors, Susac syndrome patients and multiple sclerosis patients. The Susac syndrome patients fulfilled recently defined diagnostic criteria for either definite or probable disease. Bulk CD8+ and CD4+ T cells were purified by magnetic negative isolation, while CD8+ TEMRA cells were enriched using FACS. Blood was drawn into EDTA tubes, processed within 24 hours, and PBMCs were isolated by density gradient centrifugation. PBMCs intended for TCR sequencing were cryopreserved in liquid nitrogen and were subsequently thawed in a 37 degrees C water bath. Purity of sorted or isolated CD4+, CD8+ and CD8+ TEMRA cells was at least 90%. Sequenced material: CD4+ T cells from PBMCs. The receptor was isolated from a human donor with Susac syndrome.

The DNA sequence is as follows: TGTGCCAGCAGCCGCATAGGACCGACAGGGATGGGGGAGCTGTTTTTT. This translates into CASSRIGPTGMGELFF. Recombination joined TRBV3-1 with TRBJ2-2, with 7 bases in between that match TRBD1. There are 16 amino acids in the CDR3, from cysteine to phenylalanine inclusive. The sequence is cut down to CDR3 DNA, 48 bases in frame from base 1. V is pruned by 4 bases and J by 8 bases, leaving 13 bases of the junction without a gene match. CDR1 LGHDT and CDR2 YNNKEL were looked up in the germline V gene (reference sequence). Beyond the CDR3, the reference TRBV3-1 and TRBJ2-2 genes provide the residues; the full variable domain reads: DTAVSQTPKYLVTQMGNDKSIKCEQNLGHDTMYWYKQDSKKFLKIMFSYNNKELIINETVPNRFSPKSPDKAHLNLHINSLELGDSAVYFCASSRIGPTGMGELFFGEGSRLTVL.